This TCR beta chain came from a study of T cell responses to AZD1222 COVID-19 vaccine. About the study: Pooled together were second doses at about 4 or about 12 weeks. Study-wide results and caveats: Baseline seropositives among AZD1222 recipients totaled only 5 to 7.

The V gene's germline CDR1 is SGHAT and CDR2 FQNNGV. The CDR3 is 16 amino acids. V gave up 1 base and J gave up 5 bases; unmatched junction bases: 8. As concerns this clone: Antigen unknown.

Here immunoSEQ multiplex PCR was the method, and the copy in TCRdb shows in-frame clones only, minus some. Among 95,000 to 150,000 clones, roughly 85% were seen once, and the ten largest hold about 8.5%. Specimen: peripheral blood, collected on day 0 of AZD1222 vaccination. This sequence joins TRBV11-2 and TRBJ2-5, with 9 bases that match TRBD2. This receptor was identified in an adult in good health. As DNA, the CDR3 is TGTGCCAGCAGCTTAGGGTCTAGCGGGATGGGGGAGACCCAGTACTTC. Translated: CASSLGSSGMGETQYF.